Listed below are T cell receptor beta chains from one sample, sequenced in a study of blood T cell repertoires in COVID-19. Data came from immunoSEQ multiplex PCR; TCRdb stores just in-frame clones and leaves some out. The sample consists of under 500,000 clones, 70% to 90% of them appearing once. The sample taken for sequencing was PBMCs or T cells enriched from blood (not recorded which). These receptors originate from a woman under 30 with acute COVID-19. Each CDR3 is given without its conserved first and last residue. The order of the fields is D gene, V gene, CDR3 protein. D genes are given only for firm matches.

NA,TRBV5-5,ASSLGPGNYGYT
TRBD2,TRBV19,ASSTLAGFRELF
NA,TRBV12-3/TRBV12-4,ASSSQIYEQY
TRBD1,TRBV29-1,SVEGRGRNYGYT
TRBD2,TRBV5-1,ASSLWAGRGETQY
NA,TRBV18,ASTRERTVGTEAF
TRBD1,TRBV4-1,ASSPLPGTGGRTEAF
NA,TRBV29-1,SVEVRATGELF
TRBD1,TRBV9,ASSEASVGTGAYEQY
NA,TRBV7-8,ASSPGGGRYNQPQH
NA,TRBV5-1,ASSRVTAFEAF
TRBD1,TRBV3-1/TRBV3-2,ASSQGTGVEKLF
NA,TRBV6-1,ASSEYGNTIY
NA,TRBV5-6,ASLTGNTEAF
NA,TRBV10-3,AISERSSDTQY
TRBD1,TRBV27,ASSLRTGAEAF
NA,TRBV6-5,ASSISPGQGKLF
TRBD2,TRBV19,ASMETSGRGDTQY
TRBD2,TRBV30,AWRDGLADLLSGYEQY
NA,TRBV30,AWSRQADTQY
TRBD1,TRBV9,ASSVNKELGQRPPDTEAF